This T cell receptor beta chain was identified in a study of shared clonotypes between healthy human individuals. Study overall: Each donor's CD4 naive and CD4 memory cells filled three plates apiece, CD8 naive two, and CD8 memory one.

Source study methods: ImmunoSEQ only sent back junction sequences with no quality scores, so filtering was done differently. Method: immunoSEQ multiplex PCR; TCRdb's copy keeps in-frame clones and lacks some. D and trimming come from the DNA, and the V and J calls and clone size come from that table. The sample has roughly 2.1 million clones, about 93% seen once. In regard to this clone: The antigen remains undetermined.

Germline loops: CDR1 SGHVS, CDR2 FQNEAQ. V dropped 1 base and J dropped 3 bases, with 16 bases sitting between them. The CDR3 is 16 amino acids. Study-wide findings and caveats: Researchers found naive subsets generally carried larger estimated richness than memory subsets.

Only CD45RO-negative cells positively selected for CCR7 counted as naive CD8 cells, so terminally differentiated effector memory CD45RA+ cells were excluded. The specimen sequenced was naive CD8+ T cells from PBMCs. This TCR derives from a man aged 18 to 29 in good health. Some clones in this sample may be carry-over from other donors' samples. The genes are TRBV7-8 and TRBJ2-7, with D perhaps TRBD2 (6 bases). The CDR3 DNA sequence: TGTGCCAGCAGCTTAGTTGGCTCTAGCGAGAACTACGAGCAGTACTTC. This gives the protein CASSLVGSSENYEQYF.